This TCR beta chain comes out of a study of circulating and synovial CD4+ cells in juvenile arthritis. Findings and limits, study-wide: Traditional Vbeta family usage analysis missed the pathogenic-like versus bulk difference. Overlap with synovium rose as more T cells were sequenced.

TCRdb keeps only in-frame clones here, not all; method: immunoSEQ multiplex PCR. Of 30,000 to 40,000 clones in the sample, around 96% are singletons; the top ten hold approximately 0.68%. About this clone: Its antigen is unidentified.

Sequencing was carried out using CD4+ T cells from blood. The sequence was obtained from a human donor with juvenile idiopathic arthritis.

The CDR3 sequence: CASSSILAERGTEQFF. The CDR3 nucleotides are TGTGCCAGCAGTTCCATCCTAGCGGAGAGGGGTACTGAGCAGTTCTTC. The chain couples TRBV28 to TRBJ2-1, with 7 nucleotides matching TRBD2. Per germline, CDR1 MDHEN and CDR2 SYDVKM. The length of the CDR3 is 16 residues. J lost 9 bases, V lost 4 bases, and 15 bases had no gene match.